These T cell receptor beta chains were read from a single sample in a study of glioma-infiltrating T cells after dendritic cell vaccination. The assay was immunoSEQ multiplex PCR, and TCRdb's table has in-frame clones only and misses some. The data hold roughly 60,000 clones, with under 90% observed a single time. The sequencing here drew on blood, taken after dendritic cell vaccination. These receptors came from a human donor with glioblastoma. CDR3s include the opening cysteine and the closing phenylalanine or tryptophan. The D gene is left open where the match is weak.

d_call: TRBD1; j_call: TRBJ2-5; v_call: TRBV11-2; cdr3_aa: CASSLEQGAAATQYF
d_call: TRBD2; j_call: TRBJ2-1; v_call: TRBV9; cdr3_aa: CASSVSGGEYNEQFF
d_call: TRBD1; j_call: TRBJ1-2; v_call: TRBV5-1; cdr3_aa: CASSQSDRGLGYGYTF
d_call: TRBD1; j_call: TRBJ2-1; v_call: TRBV4-1; cdr3_aa: CASSHQRDSQNEQFF
d_call: NA; j_call: TRBJ1-2; v_call: TRBV5-4; cdr3_aa: CASSTQLGGQDYGYTF
d_call: NA; j_call: TRBJ2-2; v_call: TRBV4-1; cdr3_aa: CASSHGGQDTGELFF
d_call: NA; j_call: TRBJ1-2; v_call: TRBV5-1; cdr3_aa: CASSWGTLHGYTF
d_call: NA; j_call: TRBJ2-3; v_call: TRBV7-2; cdr3_aa: CASSSLGVGGTDTQYF
d_call: TRBD1; j_call: TRBJ1-2; v_call: TRBV11-3; cdr3_aa: CASSSEGQGYNGYTF
d_call: NA; j_call: TRBJ2-1; v_call: TRBV11-2; cdr3_aa: CASSFGSGEQFF
d_call: TRBD1; j_call: TRBJ1-2; v_call: TRBV7-9; cdr3_aa: CASSTRDRVWGYTF
d_call: TRBD2; j_call: TRBJ2-1; v_call: TRBV11-3; cdr3_aa: CASSLDQLAVGGDEQFF
d_call: NA; j_call: TRBJ1-2; v_call: TRBV9; cdr3_aa: CASSASNYGYTF
d_call: NA; j_call: TRBJ2-7; v_call: TRBV7-7; cdr3_aa: CASSPTGPTEQYF
d_call: NA; j_call: TRBJ2-3; v_call: TRBV11-2; cdr3_aa: CASLLGQLSTDTQYF
d_call: TRBD2; j_call: TRBJ2-4; v_call: TRBV2; cdr3_aa: CASSSSGSKNIQYF
d_call: NA; j_call: TRBJ1-6; v_call: TRBV6-5; cdr3_aa: CASSYSVSVNSPLHF
d_call: TRBD1; j_call: TRBJ1-1; v_call: TRBV11-1; cdr3_aa: CASSLVGTGAMNTEAFF
d_call: TRBD2; j_call: TRBJ2-7; v_call: TRBV15; cdr3_aa: CATSRGLAGVGYEQYF
d_call: TRBD1; j_call: TRBJ1-1; v_call: TRBV7-6; cdr3_aa: CASSLGQGPTEAFF
d_call: TRBD1; j_call: TRBJ1-2; v_call: TRBV7-3; cdr3_aa: CASSTGTGYGYTF
d_call: NA; j_call: TRBJ2-3; v_call: TRBV7-2; cdr3_aa: CASSLEAGTQYF
d_call: TRBD2; j_call: TRBJ2-5; v_call: TRBV5-1; cdr3_aa: CASSRAGGQQETQYF
d_call: TRBD1; j_call: TRBJ1-1; v_call: TRBV6-1; cdr3_aa: CASSDRGLNTEAFF
d_call: NA; j_call: TRBJ1-1; v_call: TRBV7-2; cdr3_aa: CASNLEWSTEAFF
d_call: TRBD2; j_call: TRBJ2-7; v_call: TRBV7-2; cdr3_aa: CASSISGGEAYEQYF
d_call: TRBD1; j_call: TRBJ2-7; v_call: TRBV27; cdr3_aa: CASSYRTGGYEQYF
d_call: TRBD1; j_call: TRBJ2-3; v_call: TRBV27; cdr3_aa: CASSWGQGRESADTQYF
d_call: NA; j_call: TRBJ1-1; v_call: TRBV4-2; cdr3_aa: CASSQVSSWGVAEAFF
d_call: TRBD1; j_call: TRBJ1-6; v_call: TRBV4-3; cdr3_aa: CASSEGTATALNSPLHF
d_call: NA; j_call: TRBJ2-2; v_call: TRBV15; cdr3_aa: CATSREGWHYILANTGELFF
d_call: NA; j_call: TRBJ2-7; v_call: TRBV11-2; cdr3_aa: CASSPARLVSYEQYF
d_call: TRBD1; j_call: TRBJ1-1; v_call: TRBV6-5; cdr3_aa: CASSYESGQLGAEAFF
d_call: NA; j_call: TRBJ2-7; v_call: TRBV14; cdr3_aa: CASSRKEFSYEQYF
d_call: NA; j_call: TRBJ1-1; v_call: TRBV19; cdr3_aa: CASSGIQGNTEAFF
d_call: TRBD1; j_call: TRBJ1-2; v_call: TRBV11-3; cdr3_aa: CASSLNNRGRSGYTF
d_call: TRBD2; j_call: TRBJ2-7; v_call: TRBV5-1; cdr3_aa: CASSLGLASEQYF
d_call: TRBD1; j_call: TRBJ2-4; v_call: TRBV4-2; cdr3_aa: CASSQGGQGVKNIQYF
d_call: NA; j_call: TRBJ2-5; v_call: TRBV6-6; cdr3_aa: CASSRGETQYF
d_call: NA; j_call: TRBJ2-5; v_call: TRBV7-2; cdr3_aa: CASSLNHGTRETQYF
d_call: NA; j_call: TRBJ2-7; v_call: TRBV5-3; cdr3_aa: CARSFPPGEHEQYF
d_call: TRBD2; j_call: TRBJ2-7; v_call: TRBV11-2; cdr3_aa: CASSPGGNYEQYF
d_call: TRBD1; j_call: TRBJ1-5; v_call: TRBV4-1; cdr3_aa: CASSQNIPGQGANQPQHF
d_call: NA; j_call: TRBJ2-1; v_call: TRBV25-1; cdr3_aa: CASSARVGNEQFF
d_call: NA; j_call: TRBJ1-2; v_call: TRBV7-9; cdr3_aa: CASSYATGRDGYTF
d_call: NA; j_call: TRBJ1-2; v_call: TRBV7-2; cdr3_aa: CASSFTGGGDYGYTF
d_call: TRBD1; j_call: TRBJ1-2; v_call: TRBV7-9; cdr3_aa: CASSSTGGYGYTF
d_call: TRBD2; j_call: TRBJ2-5; v_call: TRBV18; cdr3_aa: CASSPARGGSHKETQYF